A single sample is the source of the 14 T cell receptor beta chains below, sequenced in a study of T cell repertoires in cytomegalovirus infection (dated by TCRdb to the late 2010s). TCRdb records Illumina HiSeq 1500 as the sequencer. TCRdb's own reprocessing of the public reads used fastp at Q25 and MiXCR and kept productive beta chains. Each entry merges the rows of one CDR3 protein and shows their most common DNA and genes. The sample includes around 300,000 distinct CDR3 sequences, with around 9.5% observed a single time. The top ten constitute about 3.9% of the sample. Specimen: PBMCs. The receptors were gathered from a human donor in good health (CMV status not recorded). Some clones in this sample may be carry-over from other donors' samples.

This clonotype appeared a few times. The chain is built from TRBV6-5 and TRBJ2-5, with D perhaps TRBD1 (6 bases). This CDR3 spans 14 amino acids. The V end lost 1 base, the J end lost 1 base, and 7 bases lay between the germline ends. Germline CDR1 MNHEY, CDR2 SVGAGI. In DNA form, the CDR3 reads TGTGCCAGCAGTTACTTAGGGGGCCAAGAGACCCAGTACTTC. Translating gives CASSYLGGQETQYF.

This clonotype was seen at least ten times. The chain uses TRBV9 and TRBJ2-1; TRBD2 might be the D (6 bases). CDR1 is SGDLS and CDR2 is YYNGEE in the germline V gene. The V end lost 0 bases, the J end lost 5 bases, and 12 bases lay between the germline ends. This CDR3 contains 15 residues. The DNA of the CDR3 is TGTGCCAGCAGCGTAGGAGGACTAACCCACAATGAGCAGTTCTTC. This codes for CASSVGGLTHNEQFF.

The table lists this clonotype with a few counts. The rearrangement links TRBV10-3 to TRBJ1-1; D is possibly TRBD1 (5 bases). This CDR3 spans 12 amino acids. Germline V gene lookup returns CDR1 ENHRY and CDR2 SYGVKD. Trimming removed 5 bases from V and 5 bases from J, with 9 bases in between. CDR3 in DNA: TGTGCCATCAGTCCAGGGAGAACTGAAGCTTTCTTT. It codes for CAISPGRTEAFF.

This clonotype was detected once. The chain is built from TRBV12-3 or TRBV12-4 and TRBJ1-5, with 8 bases lining up with TRBD1. The CDR3 contains 15 residues. V lost 3 bases and J lost 4; bases outside the gene matches: 5. Written as DNA, the CDR3 is TGTGCCAGCAGTTTCAGGGACAGGCCTAATCAGCCCCAGCATTTT. Translating it yields CASSFRDRPNQPQHF.

This chain connects TRBV14 to TRBJ2-5; unclear D gene. The V gene lost 0 bases and the J gene lost 7 bases, with 9 bases spanning the gap. CDR1 is SGHDN and CDR2 is FVKESK in the germline V gene. The CDR3 spans 13 residues. In DNA form, the CDR3 reads TGTGCCAGCAGCCAAGACCCACCGTGGACCCAGTACTTC. Its translation is CASSQDPPWTQYF.

The table lists this clonotype with many counts. This rearrangement joins TRBV7-2 to TRBJ2-7; the match to TRBD1 covers 7 bases. The CDR3 sequence is 14 residues long. The germline CDR1 and CDR2 sequences are SGHTA and FQGNSA. V lost 5 bases, J lost 0 bases, and 4 bases stayed unmatched. Written as DNA, the CDR3 is TGTGCCAGCAGCCGCCGGGACAGCTCCTACGAGCAGTACTTC. It specifies CASSRRDSSYEQYF.

The chain links TRBV2 to TRBJ1-2, with D unresolved. There are 10 residues in the CDR3. Germline V gene lookup returns CDR1 SNHLY and CDR2 FYNNEI. The V and J ends lost 10 bases and 5 bases respectively, with 8 bases between them. CDR3 amino acids: CAIKGYGYTF. In nucleotides, the CDR3 is TGTGCCATCAAAGGATATGGCTACACCTTC.

The chain combines TRBV7-2 with TRBJ1-5; tentatively, D is TRBD1 (6 bases). Germline assignment: CDR1 SGHTA and CDR2 FQGNSA. This CDR3 spans 15 amino acids. Deletions cut 5 bases from V and 7 bases from J, with 18 bases between. CDR3 protein: CASSLSQGTWQPQHF. CDR3 DNA: TGTGCCAGCAGCCTTTCACAGGGTACGTGGCAGCCCCAGCATTTT.

This clonotype was seen at least ten times. V and J are TRBV27 and TRBJ1-1, with D unresolved. Looked up from germline, CDR1 is MNHEY and CDR2 is SMNVEV (reference sequence). This CDR3 has 14 residues. Trimming took off 5 bases at V and 1 base at J, with 11 bases between the two ends. In DNA, the CDR3 is TGTGCCAGCAGTCCCCGAAACAGGAACACTGAAGCTTTCTTT. This gives the protein CASSPRNRNTEAFF.

This clonotype occurred a few times. The chain joins TRBV5-1 to TRBJ1-5, with D perhaps TRBD1 (5 bases). The germline V and J ends were trimmed by 5 bases and 0 bases, with 6 bases remaining between them. From germline, CDR1 is SGHRS and CDR2 YFSETQ. CDR3 length equals 13 residues. The CDR3 protein is CASRQDSNQPQHF. In DNA, the CDR3 is TGCGCCAGCAGACAGGATAGCAATCAGCCCCAGCATTTT.

The genes are TRBV6-2 or TRBV6-3 and TRBJ1-1, with 8 bases identical to TRBD1. This CDR3 is 15 amino acids long. CDR1 MNHEY and CDR2 SVGEGT come from the germline V gene. Trimming cost V 2 bases and J 4 bases; bases outside gene matches: 6. DNA of the CDR3: TGTGCCAGCAGTTACGAGACAGGGGTGGGCACTGAAGCTTTCTTT. Amino acids: CASSYETGVGTEAFF.

There are many counts of this clonotype. The chain joins TRBV7-9 to TRBJ2-7; 7 bases match TRBD1. Per germline, CDR1 SEHNR and CDR2 FQNEAQ (reference sequence). Trimming removed 2 bases from V and 3 bases from J; junction bases left unmatched: 7. CDR3 length: 15 residues. The CDR3 DNA sequence: TGTGCCAGCAGCTTAAAGGGGGCTGGAGGCTACGAGCAGTACTTC. It codes for CASSLKGAGGYEQYF.

In its sample, this clonotype was seen many times. This sequence joins TRBV7-9 and TRBJ2-5; 14 bases fit TRBD2. The CDR3 runs 22 residues. From germline, CDR1 is SEHNR and CDR2 FQNEAQ (reference sequence). J lost 3 bases, V lost 1 base, and 19 bases had no gene match. CDR3 region: CASSLGRTGGLGTSGRKETQYF. The CDR3 DNA reads TGTGCCAGCAGCTTAGGCCGGACAGGGGGATTGGGGACTAGCGGGAGAAAAGAGACCCAGTACTTC.

This clonotype was counted a few times. This chain connects TRBV4-2 to TRBJ1-5, with 7 positions matching TRBD1. Germline-derived CDR1 and CDR2 are LGHNA and YNFKEQ. V shed 1 base, J shed 2 bases, and the junction held 5 bases outside the gene matches. This CDR3 contains 16 residues. CDR3 sequence reads: CASSQVPQGGNQPQHF. CDR3 nucleotide sequence: TGTGCCAGCAGCCAAGTCCCGCAGGGGGGCAATCAGCCCCAGCATTTT.